The clone carrying this TCR beta chain has ten or more counts. A sample-barcoded 5' primer and a J-beta primer mix were used in a second PCR of about 7 to 11 cycles. TCRdb ran MiXCR on the 5' RACE reads and lists one entry per CDR3 protein. The profile shows fewer than 2,000,000 distinct CDR3 sequences, about 35% of them singletons. These data are taken from a study of blood T cells in healthy people across ages. Germline V CDR1 and CDR2: DFQATT, SNEGSKA (reference sequence). The germline V and J ends were trimmed by 3 bases and 0 bases, with 6 bases remaining between them. The CDR3 has 13 residues. This TCR derives from a woman aged 25 to 39 in good health. What was sequenced was blood. The V call is TRBV20-1, the J call TRBJ1-5, with D possibly TRBD1 on 5 matching bases. The CDR3 coding sequence is TGCAGTGCTAGCAGGGATAGCAATCAGCCCCAGCATTTT. Translation gives CSASRDSNQPQHF.